This T cell receptor beta chain stems from a study of early T cells in non-severe SARS-CoV-2 infection (dated by TCRdb to about 2021). About the full investigation: TCR sequencing used bulk RNA from unsorted whole blood, so alpha and beta chains could not be paired. Beyond this particular receptor, the publication reports: VDJdb matching was skewed toward anti-spike CD8 responses and likely underestimated virus-specific expansions, missing private and CD4 specificities.

Libraries were prepared through 5' RACE. The sequencer listed for this sample is NextSeq 500. The TCR library protocol attached unique molecular identifiers to individual cDNA molecules to correct for sequencing error and PCR bias. TCR alpha and beta chains were both sequenced, and the abundances of alpha and beta sequences in each sample were closely correlated with each other. The original pipeline was this. Decombinator V4 was used to annotate TCR sequences for V gene, J gene and CDR3. Expanded TCRs were defined as changing significantly between any two time points under a Poisson model with p below 0.0001. TCR abundances were normalised to the total number of TCRs sequenced in each sample and reported as counts per million. MAIT TCRs were defined by TRAV1-2 paired with TRAJ12, TRAJ20 or TRAJ33, and iNKT TCRs by TRAV10 paired with TRAJ18. VDJdb, accessed 1 November 2021, was searched for CMV, EBV and SARS-CoV-2 annotated TCRs, excluding TCRs annotated for multiple antigens. TCRdb redid the processing of the public reads, applying fastp at Q25 and MiXCR, and retained in-frame beta chains. Merged by CDR3 protein, the rows form single entries marked with the most common genes and DNA. The V and J calls were not made by the authors but by TCRdb's processing. This sample comprises 60,000 to 75,000 distinct CDR3 sequences, around 4.2% of them detected only once. The ten largest clones add up to roughly 3.6% of the sample.

The study was a case-control design nested within a healthcare worker cohort in London, UK, with weekly nasopharyngeal swab PCR tests and blood sampling. Healthcare workers were recruited between 23 and 31 March 2020, during the week of the UK lockdown, and were followed weekly for up to roughly 15 weeks. This clonotype was counted ten times or more. The antigen it binds to is not known. The input lacks base qualities; no much larger clone sits a single base away. CDR1 LGHNT and CDR2 FRNRAP were looked up in the germline V gene. V is pruned by 6 bases and J by 11 bases, leaving 6 bases of the junction without a gene match. The CDR3 sequence holds 11 residues, the cysteine and phenylalanine included. The sequence is cut down to CDR3 DNA, 33 bases in frame from base 1.

This receptor chain uses TRBV12-5 and TRBJ1-1; TRBD1 lines up with 7 middle nucleotides. This TCR was recovered from an adult who was a healthcare worker with PCR-confirmed SARS-CoV-2 infection or an uninfected control (not recorded which). The donor label of this sample is uncertain. The sample here was whole blood, taken at baseline. The nucleotides read TGTGCTAGTGGCTTCGACAGGGAGGCTTTCTTT. This translates into CASGFDREAFF.